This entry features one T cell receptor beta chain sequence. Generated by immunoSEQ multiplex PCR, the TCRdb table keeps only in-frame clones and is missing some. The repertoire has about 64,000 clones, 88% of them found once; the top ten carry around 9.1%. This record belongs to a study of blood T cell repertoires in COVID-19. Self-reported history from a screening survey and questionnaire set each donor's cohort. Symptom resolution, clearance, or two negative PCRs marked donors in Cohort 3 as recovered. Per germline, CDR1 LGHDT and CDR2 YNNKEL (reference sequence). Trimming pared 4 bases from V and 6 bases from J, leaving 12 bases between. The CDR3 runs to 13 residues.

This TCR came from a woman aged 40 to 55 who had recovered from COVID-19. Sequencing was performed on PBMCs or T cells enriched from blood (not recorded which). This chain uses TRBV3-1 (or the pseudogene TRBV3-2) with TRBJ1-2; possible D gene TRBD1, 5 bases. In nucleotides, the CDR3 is TGTGCCAGCAGCCGAGAAATCAGGGATGGCTACACCTTC. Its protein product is CASSREIRDGYTF.